This T cell receptor (beta chain) was profiled in a study of blood T cells in healthy people across ages. CDR3 length equals 13 residues. The germline V gene has CDR1 GTSNPN and CDR2 SVGIG (reference sequence). Trimming pared 0 bases from V and 2 bases from J, leaving 6 bases between. Primers used in a second PCR of roughly 6 to 11 cycles were a sample-barcoded 5' primer and a J-beta primer mix. TCRdb ran MiXCR on the 5' RACE reads and lists one entry per CDR3 protein. The sample yields some 1.5 million distinct CDR3 sequences, approximately 39% seen once. The chain links TRBV30 to TRBJ2-3; D gene uncertain. The clonotype originates from a woman under 30 in good health. The sequenced sample consisted of blood. The CDR3, as DNA: TGTGCCTGGAGTGTTCCAGACACAGATACGCAGTATTTT. Protein product: CAWSVPDTDTQYF.